The 9 T cell receptor beta chains presented below share a single source sample, sequenced in a study of blood T cell repertoires in COVID-19. This table comes from immunoSEQ multiplex PCR, and its TCRdb copy is limited to in-frame clones, with some not included. Of 200,000 to 250,000 clones listed, 80% are singletons. Sequencing was performed on PBMCs or T cells enriched from blood (not recorded which). The receptors here all came from a woman aged 35 to 49 with acute COVID-19.

This clone was seen a few times. This chain uses TRBV7-2 with TRBJ2-5, with D possibly matching TRBD2 (8 bases). CDR3 length equals 15 residues. V was cut by 5 bases and J by 5 bases, with 18 bases left in between. Germline-derived CDR1 and CDR2 are SGHTA and FQGNSA. The chain's CDR3 is CASSPGGGREETQYF. The CDR3 region has the DNA TGTGCCAGCAGCCCGGGAGGGGGCAGGGAGGAGACCCAGTACTTC.

The J gene is TRBJ2-5, the V gene TRBV3-1 (or the pseudogene TRBV3-2); 7 bases line up with TRBD1. Germline values: CDR1 LGHDT, CDR2 YNNKEL (reference sequence). The CDR3 extends over 15 amino acids. The V and J ends lost 3 bases and 5 bases, in that order; junction bases with no gene match: 9. Here the CDR3 reads CASSHSTGVYETQYF. The CDR3 DNA follows: TGTGCCAGCAGCCATTCAACAGGGGTGTACGAGACCCAGTACTTC.

This clone was counted only a few times. The chain combines TRBV4-1 with TRBJ2-4; possibly TRBD2 for D (5 bases). In germline, CDR1 is MGHRA, CDR2 YSYEKL. V lost 0 bases and J lost 0, with 21 bases in between. The CDR3 consists of 20 residues. CDR3 residues: CASSQDSSRDFLIAKNIQYF. In DNA, the CDR3 is TGCGCCAGCAGCCAAGATTCTAGCAGAGATTTTCTAATAGCCAAAAACATTCAGTACTTC.

The chain joins TRBV11-2 to TRBJ2-6; the D is unclear. V lost 5 bases and J 0 bases, leaving 11 bases between the germline ends. Per the germline V gene, CDR1 is SGHAT and CDR2 is FQNNGV. The CDR3 spans 16 residues. This chain's CDR3 is CASSDSRSSGANVLTF. CDR3 in DNA: TGTGCCAGCAGCGATTCTAGGAGCTCTGGGGCCAACGTCCTGACTTTC.

The chain combines TRBV5-5 with TRBJ1-1; a possible D gene is TRBD1 (5 bases). This CDR3 has 13 residues. Germline V CDR1 and CDR2: SGHKS, YYEKEE (reference sequence). Deletions cut 1 base from V and 1 base from J, with 5 bases between. The CDR3 sequence: CASSLQGNTEAFF. The CDR3 nucleotides read TGTGCCAGCAGCTTGCAGGGGAACACTGAAGCTTTCTTT.

This clone showed up just once. The chain is built from TRBV4-1 and TRBJ1-2, with D tentatively TRBD1 (5 bases). Deletions cut 5 bases from V and 0 bases from J, with 10 bases between. The CDR3 spans 14 residues. Germline CDR1 reads MGHRA; CDR2 reads YSYEKL. Here the CDR3 DNA reads TGCGCCAGCAGCGATGCGGGGGCTAACTATGGCTACACCTTC. Residues: CASSDAGANYGYTF.

The chain uses TRBV14 and TRBJ2-1; TRBD1 aligns across 9 bases. The CDR3 is made up of 15 amino acids. V lost 0 bases and J lost 6; bases outside the gene matches: 3. Germline V gene data show CDR1 as SGHDN and CDR2 as FVKESK. In nucleotides, the CDR3 is TGTGCCAGCAGCCAAGATGGGACAGGGAGCAATGAGCAGTTCTTC. It translates to CASSQDGTGSNEQFF.

The J gene is TRBJ1-6, the V gene TRBV25-1; D might be TRBD1 (5 bases). The CDR3 covers 15 residues. Germline values: CDR1 MGHDK, CDR2 SYGVNS. Trimming cost V 0 bases and J 14 bases, with 17 bases left between them. The CDR3 here is CASSEYGGGQQTLHF. CDR3 coding DNA: TGTGCCAGCAGTGAATATGGGGGAGGGCAGCAAACCCTCCACTTT.

The CDR3 DNA reads TGTGCCAGCAAAGAAGTGGAGGGCCACTCTGGAAACACCATATATTTT. Its translation is CASKEVEGHSGNTIYF. The rearrangement uses TRBV7-8 and TRBJ1-3, with unresolved D. This CDR3 is built from 16 residues. Germline V gene data show CDR1 as SGHVS and CDR2 as FQNEAQ. V was clipped by 7 bases and J by 0 bases, with 16 bases between them.